These 15 T cell receptor beta chains were all obtained from the same sample, sequenced in a study of blood T cell repertoires in COVID-19 (dated by TCRdb to 2020 to 2022). Receptors were amplified or captured by the immunoSEQ multiplex PCR assay. As stored in TCRdb, this immuneACCESS dataset retains in-frame rearrangements with V and J assigned. A fraction of the clones does not appear; measured against another copy, unresolved V genes explain less than half of the discrepancy, and the remainder lacks a known reason. The sample records around 470,000 clones, 90% of which are singletons. The ten largest account for roughly 0.66% of the sample. The source material was PBMCs or T cells enriched from blood (not recorded which). The receptors shown here come from a man aged 18-30 years who had recovered from COVID-19.

The chain links TRBV9 to TRBJ2-2, with a weak D call TRBD2 (5 bases). This CDR3 contains 17 residues. The germline CDR1 and CDR2 sequences are SGDLS and YYNGEE. Trimming pared 6 bases from V and 1 base from J, leaving 19 bases between. In DNA, the CDR3 is TGTGCCAGCAACCTAGCAGGATCCCCGCTGAACACCGGGGAGCTGTTTTTT. This translates into CASNLAGSPLNTGELFF.

J is TRBJ2-5 and V is TRBV5-4, with TRBD2 identical over 7 bases. The germline V gene has CDR1 SGHNT and CDR2 YYREEE (reference sequence). This CDR3 has 15 residues. The junction had 10 bases not matched to a gene; V was cut back by 3 bases and J by 5 bases. The CDR3 coding sequence is TGTGCCAGCAGCTCTCGGGCCAACGGGGGGGAGACCCAGTACTTC. It encodes CASSSRANGGETQYF.

This chain joins TRBV7-2 and TRBJ1-3, with D unclear. Germline CDR1 and CDR2: SGHTA and FQGNSA. The V end was cut by 2 bases, the J end by 3 bases, with 8 bases between. CDR3 size: 14 residues. Here the CDR3 reads CASSLSRHGNTIYF. CDR3 bases: TGTGCCAGCAGCTTATCCAGACATGGAAACACCATATATTTT.

The CDR3 region has the DNA TGTGCCAGCACCCCGGAGGGGACAGGGGGCACTCAGCCCCAGCATTTT. As protein: CASTPEGTGGTQPQHF. The chain carries TRBV2 and TRBJ1-5, with 12 bases matching TRBD1. The CDR3 has 16 amino acids. CDR1 and CDR2 (germline): SNHLY, FYNNEI. Unmatched junction bases numbered 10, after V lost 7 bases and J lost 6 bases.

This rearrangement joins TRBV18 to TRBJ1-6, with 8 bases lining up with TRBD1. Per the germline V gene, CDR1 is KGHSH and CDR2 is LQKENI. CDR3 size: 14 residues. With V trimmed by 4 bases and J by 8 bases, 4 bases remained unmatched. The CDR3 DNA is TGTGCCAGCTCACGACAGGGGACCTATTCACCCCTCCACTTT. It translates to CASSRQGTYSPLHF.

This rearrangement joins TRBV6-5 to TRBJ2-2; 8 bases match TRBD1. CDR1 is MNHEY, CDR2 SVGAGI, per germline. With V trimmed by 7 bases and J by 5 bases, 6 bases remained unmatched. This CDR3 is built from 14 residues. As DNA, the CDR3 is TGTGCCAGCACCTCGGACAGGGTTACCGGGGAGCTGTTTTTT. As protein: CASTSDRVTGELFF.

V usage is TRBV5-4 and J usage is TRBJ1-1; D remains unclear. V gave up 0 bases and J gave up 0 bases, with 6 bases separating them. This CDR3 is 14 amino acids long. The germline gives CDR1 SGHNT, CDR2 YYREEE (reference sequence). The CDR3 here is CASSLAGMNTEAFF. CDR3 DNA: TGTGCCAGCAGCTTGGCCGGGATGAACACTGAAGCTTTCTTT.

The chain carries TRBV29-1 and TRBJ2-1, with 9 bases aligning to TRBD2. CDR3 length: 15 amino acids. Trimming at V came to 3 bases and at J to 6 bases, leaving 9 bases not matched to a gene. CDR1 is SQVTM and CDR2 is ANQGSEA in the germline V gene. CDR3: CSVEAPGLAGNEQFF. CDR3 nucleotide sequence: TGCAGCGTTGAGGCCCCGGGACTAGCTGGCAATGAGCAGTTCTTC.

This clone has more than one count but fewer than ten. V gene TRBV27 combines with J gene TRBJ1-5; maybe TRBD1 (6 bases). V gave up 3 bases and J gave up 6 bases, with 9 bases separating them. The CDR3 totals 13 residues. Germline CDR1 is MNHEY and CDR2 is SMNVEV (reference sequence). CDR3 bases: TGTGCCAGCAGTTTGGGGGGGCCTCAGCCCCAGCATTTT. Translated, it gives CASSLGGPQPQHF.

The rearrangement uses TRBV18 and TRBJ1-2; D is unresolved. V was pared by 2 bases and J by 7 bases, with 11 bases between. This CDR3 spans 13 amino acids. The germline V gene has CDR1 KGHSH and CDR2 LQKENI. CDR3 DNA sequence: TGTGCCAGCTCACCAGGTCTAGATACTGGCTACACCTTC. Protein: CASSPGLDTGYTF.

The chain couples TRBV7-2 to TRBJ2-1; weak D call: TRBD1 (5 bases). Germline values: CDR1 SGHTA, CDR2 FQGNSA. The CDR3 runs to 15 residues. V lost 2 bases and J 4 bases, leaving 12 bases between the germline ends. Written as DNA, the CDR3 is TGTGCCAGCAGCTTATCTTCCCAGGGATACAATGAGCAGTTCTTC. As protein: CASSLSSQGYNEQFF.

This sequence joins TRBV7-8 and TRBJ2-7, with D tentatively TRBD1 (6 bases). Germline loops: CDR1 SGHVS, CDR2 FQNEAQ. The CDR3 totals 16 residues. The V gene lost 5 bases and the J gene lost 2 bases, with 19 bases spanning the gap. The CDR3 protein is CASSRLGHPSPYEQYF. The CDR3 nucleotides read TGTGCCAGCAGCAGACTGGGACACCCCAGCCCCTACGAGCAGTACTTC. Supplemented by reference TRBV7-8 and TRBJ2-7, the full variable domain reads GAGVSQSPRYKVAKRGQDVALRCDPISGHVSLFWYQQALGQGPEFLTYFQNEAQLDKSGLPSDRFFAERPEGSVSTLKIQRTQQEDSAVYLCASSRLGHPSPYEQYFGPGTRLTVT.

The table lists this clone with a few counts. V gene TRBV19 combines with J gene TRBJ2-5, with D perhaps matching TRBD1 (6 bases). Germline V CDR1 and CDR2: LNHDA, SQIVND (reference sequence). V was clipped by 3 bases and J by 2 bases, with 10 bases between them. The CDR3 has 14 residues. The CDR3, as DNA: TGTGCCAGTAGTATCGCAGGGGCGCAAGAGACCCAGTACTTC. It encodes CASSIAGAQETQYF.

CDR3 protein: CASSPRDRSQPQHF. For the CDR3, the DNA is TGTGCCAGCAGCCCTCGGGACAGAAGCCAGCCCCAGCATTTT. The chain is built from TRBV7-8 and TRBJ1-5, with 7 bases lining up with TRBD1. Germline V gives CDR1 SGHVS, CDR2 FQNEAQ. With V trimmed by 5 bases and J by 7 bases, 8 bases remained unmatched. This CDR3 is built from 14 residues.

The V and J genes are TRBV11-3 and TRBJ2-3, with D possibly TRBD1 on 6 matching bases. Trimming removed 5 bases from V and 7 bases from J, with 10 bases in between. Per germline, CDR1 SGHNT and CDR2 YENEEA. The CDR3 length is 12 residues. CDR3 in amino acids: CASSPGQHTQYF. The CDR3 DNA reads TGTGCCAGCAGCCCAGGACAGCATACGCAGTATTTT.